This is a list of T cell receptor beta chains from one sample in a study of radiation and T cells in renal cell carcinoma. Some clones are missing from TCRdb's copy, which holds only in-frame ones; the method was immunoSEQ multiplex PCR. The sample includes approximately 65,000 clones, about 83% of them seen just once. The sequencing here drew on blood, taken from a patient whose treatment included radiotherapy and nephrectomy. Source of these receptors: a man in his 60s with renal cell carcinoma. Each CDR3 is given without its conserved first and last residue. The order of the fields is CDR3 protein, J gene, V gene.

ASSLSASANTGELF | TRBJ2-2 | TRBV7-3
SARAGTGLF | TRBJ2-2 | TRBV20-1
ASSWGGSGRAGSKTQY | TRBJ2-5 | TRBV5-1
ASSAAPGTGVFTLH | TRBJ1-6 | TRBV9
ASSIGQGGGNEQY | TRBJ2-7 | TRBV19
ASSQEISGGAWNTGELF | TRBJ2-2 | TRBV4-3
ASSFSYNEQF | TRBJ2-1 | TRBV11-2
ASSLLYAGQNDVQH | TRBJ1-5 | TRBV7-8
ASSGDRYEQY | TRBJ2-7 | TRBV9
AWSTGTGGPNEQF | TRBJ2-1 | TRBV30
ASSPQGIGLPRQNQPQH | TRBJ1-5 | TRBV18
ASNIEGVRLAGEQY | TRBJ2-7 | TRBV2
ASRSRQGQIEETQY | TRBJ2-5 | TRBV5-6
ASGVGQGSANEQF | TRBJ2-1 | TRBV12-5
ASSSRAADTEAF | TRBJ1-1 | TRBV6-5
ASSPRGGVGDTQY | TRBJ2-3 | TRBV7-9
ASSPYWGLRYNEQF | TRBJ2-1 | TRBV4-3
ASSPEGQEYTDTQY | TRBJ2-3 | TRBV18
ASSFPGVEKLF | TRBJ1-4 | TRBV5-6
ASSNRENEQF | TRBJ2-1 | TRBV7-6
ASSSSGTIQETQY | TRBJ2-5 | TRBV5-6
ASSHPTTGQGLNTGELF | TRBJ2-2 | TRBV4-2
AILGGWGTEAF | TRBJ1-1 | TRBV19
ASSQLTAERSGYT | TRBJ1-2 | TRBV5-1
ASSIRLAGTGELF | TRBJ2-2 | TRBV19
ASSRGGQGLGNTIY | TRBJ1-3 | TRBV5-4
ASSRPIGGTEAF | TRBJ1-1 | TRBV7-2
ASSPDGGVYSSYEQY | TRBJ2-7 | TRBV9
SAEGWGSYEQY | - | TRBV29-1
ASSSYRGGYEQY | TRBJ2-7 | TRBV27
ASSLARLDNEQF | TRBJ2-1 | TRBV7-2
ASSEGEVKDTQY | TRBJ2-3 | TRBV6-1
ASLPNRDSPLH | TRBJ1-6 | TRBV7-8
ASSPLGLAPSYEQY | TRBJ2-7 | TRBV18
ASSLDPARGETQY | TRBJ2-5 | TRBV11-2
ASSQLAGGTYEQY | TRBJ2-7 | TRBV5-6
ASSLTDSADNEQF | TRBJ2-1 | TRBV7-6
ASSLDHPPTGDDTEAF | TRBJ1-1 | TRBV11-3